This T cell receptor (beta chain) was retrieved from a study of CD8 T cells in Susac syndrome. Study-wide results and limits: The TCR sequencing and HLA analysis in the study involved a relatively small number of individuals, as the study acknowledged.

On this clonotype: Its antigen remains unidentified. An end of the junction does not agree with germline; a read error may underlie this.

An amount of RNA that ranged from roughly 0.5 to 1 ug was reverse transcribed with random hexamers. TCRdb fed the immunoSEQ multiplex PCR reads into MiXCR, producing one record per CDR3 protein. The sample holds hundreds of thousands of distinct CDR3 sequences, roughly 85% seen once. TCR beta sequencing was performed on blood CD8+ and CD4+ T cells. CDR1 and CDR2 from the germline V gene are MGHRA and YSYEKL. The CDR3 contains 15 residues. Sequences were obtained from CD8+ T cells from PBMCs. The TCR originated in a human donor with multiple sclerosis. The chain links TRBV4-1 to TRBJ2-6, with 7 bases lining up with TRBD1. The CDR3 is CASSQVGGRADVLTF. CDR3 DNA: TGCGCCAGCAGCCAAGTAGGGGGCAGGGCCGACGTCCTGACTTTC.